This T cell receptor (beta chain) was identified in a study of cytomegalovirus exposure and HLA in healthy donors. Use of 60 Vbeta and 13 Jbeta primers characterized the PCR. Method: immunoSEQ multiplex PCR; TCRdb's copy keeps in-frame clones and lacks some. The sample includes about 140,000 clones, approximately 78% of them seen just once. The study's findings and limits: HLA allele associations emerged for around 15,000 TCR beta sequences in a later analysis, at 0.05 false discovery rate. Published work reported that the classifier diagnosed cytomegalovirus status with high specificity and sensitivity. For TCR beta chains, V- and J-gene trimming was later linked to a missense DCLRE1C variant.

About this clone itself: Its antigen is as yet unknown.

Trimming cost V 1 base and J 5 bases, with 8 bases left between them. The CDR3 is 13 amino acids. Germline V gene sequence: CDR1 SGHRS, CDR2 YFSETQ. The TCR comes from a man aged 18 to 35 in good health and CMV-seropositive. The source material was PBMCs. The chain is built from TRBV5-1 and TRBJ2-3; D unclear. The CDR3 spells CASSLQPGDTQYF. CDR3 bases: TGCGCCAGCAGCTTGCAGCCGGGAGATACGCAGTATTTT.